The entry below gives a single T cell receptor beta chain sequence along with its context. Its antigen remains unidentified. One end of the junction fails to match germline, which may point to a read error. This entry belongs to a study of radiotherapy plus CTLA-4 blockade in lung cancer. Whole-study findings and limits: Once radiotherapy plus ipilimumab had been given, TCR clones derived from tumor expanded in blood.

The CDR3 is 14 residues long. Looked up from germline, CDR1 is SNHLY and CDR2 is FYNNEI. Profiled with immunoSEQ multiplex PCR; TCRdb holds only in-frame clones, not every one. This table holds around 90,000 clones, around four fifths found once. The chain employs TRBV2 and TRBJ1-6; 7 bases map to TRBD1. This TCR was recovered from a human donor with non-small cell lung cancer that progressed on radiotherapy plus ipilimumab. The sample was peripheral blood, taken from a patient treated with radiotherapy plus ipilimumab. The CDR3 here is CASSGGTENSPPHF. CDR3 nucleotide sequence: TGTGCCAGCAGTGGGGGGACAGAAAATTCACCCCCCCACTTT.